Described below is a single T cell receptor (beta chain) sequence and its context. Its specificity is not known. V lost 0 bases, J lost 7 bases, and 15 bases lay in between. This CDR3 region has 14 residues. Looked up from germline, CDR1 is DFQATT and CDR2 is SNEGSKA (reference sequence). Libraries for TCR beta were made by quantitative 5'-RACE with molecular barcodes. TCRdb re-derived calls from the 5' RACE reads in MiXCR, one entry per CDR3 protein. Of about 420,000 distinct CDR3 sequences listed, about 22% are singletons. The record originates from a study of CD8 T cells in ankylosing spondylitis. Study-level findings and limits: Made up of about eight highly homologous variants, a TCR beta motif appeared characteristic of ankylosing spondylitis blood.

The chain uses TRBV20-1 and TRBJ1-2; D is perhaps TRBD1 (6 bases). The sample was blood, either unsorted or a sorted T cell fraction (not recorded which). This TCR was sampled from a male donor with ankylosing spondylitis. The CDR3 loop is CSAREATGYAGYTF. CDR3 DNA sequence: TGCAGTGCTAGAGAAGCTACAGGGTACGCTGGCTACACCTTC.